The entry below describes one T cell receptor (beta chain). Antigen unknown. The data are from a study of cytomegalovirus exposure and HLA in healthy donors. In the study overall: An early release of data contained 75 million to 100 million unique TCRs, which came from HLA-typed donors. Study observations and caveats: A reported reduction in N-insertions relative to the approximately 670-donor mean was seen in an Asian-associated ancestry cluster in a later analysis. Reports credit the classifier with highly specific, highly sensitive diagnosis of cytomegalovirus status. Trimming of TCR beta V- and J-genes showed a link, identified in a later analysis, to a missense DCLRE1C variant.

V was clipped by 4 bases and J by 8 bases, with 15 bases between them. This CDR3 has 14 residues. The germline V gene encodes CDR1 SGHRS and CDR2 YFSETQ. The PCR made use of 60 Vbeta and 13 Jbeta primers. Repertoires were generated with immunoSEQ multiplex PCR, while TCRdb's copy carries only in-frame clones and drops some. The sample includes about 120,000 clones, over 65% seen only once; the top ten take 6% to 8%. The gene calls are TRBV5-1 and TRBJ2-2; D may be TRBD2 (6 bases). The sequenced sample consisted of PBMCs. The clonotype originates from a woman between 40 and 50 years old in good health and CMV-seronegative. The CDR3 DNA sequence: TGCGCCAGCAGCCCGGAGGGCCTTGAAGGGGAGCTGTTTTTT. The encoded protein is CASSPEGLEGELFF.